This T cell receptor (beta chain) derives from a study of CD8 T cells in Susac syndrome. Findings and limits, study-wide: The study recognized that the number of individuals in its TCR sequencing and HLA analysis was relatively small.

CD8+ and CD4+ T cells taken from blood had their TCR beta sequenced. FACS was used to enrich TEMRA cells, whereas the CD8+ and CD4+ T cells were obtained by negative isolation. Random hexamers were used to reverse transcribe the RNA input (about 0.5 to 1 ug). Multiplex PCR with immunoSEQ amplified the TCR beta CDR3 across 54 Vbeta and 13 Jbeta. TCRdb recomputed calls from the immunoSEQ multiplex PCR reads with MiXCR, one row per CDR3 protein. Of approximately 280,000 distinct CDR3 sequences in the sample, roughly 81% are singletons; the top ten hold about 0.11%. Points on this clonotype: Its antigen remains unidentified.

The receptor comes from a human donor with multiple sclerosis. The sequenced sample consisted of CD8+ T cells from PBMCs.

CDR3 bases: TGTGCCACCATCCAGGACGCCTCTCCCAATGAGCAGTTCTTC. This gives the protein CATIQDASPNEQFF. This rearrangement joins TRBV15 to TRBJ2-1; D gene unclear. The CDR3 extends over 14 amino acids. V lost 7 bases, J lost 6 bases, and 16 bases lay in between. CDR1 and CDR2 (germline): LNHNV, YYDKDF (reference sequence).